These T cell receptor beta chains were read from a single sample in a study of regulatory T cells in long-lasting Graves disease. One entry per CDR3 protein results from TCRdb running MiXCR on the multiplex PCR reads. In the table there are hundreds of thousands of distinct CDR3 sequences, about a sixth of which are singletons. The same specimen was also included in a second study, on T cells in Graves' hyperthyroidism and ophthalmopathy.

The source was peripheral blood mononuclear cells (PBMCs), collected at new diagnosis, from a patient treated with antithyroid drugs. These receptors were obtained from a man in his forties with Graves disease. The CDR3 runs from the conserved cysteine through the conserved F or W. D genes are given only for firm matches. Not every row has a clone size; where given, it reads once, few, many or a size class.

TRBV29-1	NA	NA	TRBJ2-5	CSGGVGRETQYF
TRBV5-4	NA	TRBD1	TRBJ1-4	CASSLEGTGKKKLFF
TRBV11-2	many	NA	TRBJ2-7	CASSPNLASQEQYF
TRBV6-2/TRBV6-3	many	TRBD2	TRBJ2-3	CASSRLAGGVIDTQYF
TRBV6-1	many	NA	TRBJ1-6	CASSILPRHNSPLHF
TRBV30	many	TRBD1	TRBJ1-5	CAWTLGTGGFNQPQHF
TRBV9	many	NA	TRBJ2-1	CASSRTGPSSYNEQFF
TRBV18	many	NA	TRBJ2-7	CASSPPGRSYEQYF
TRBV20-1	few	TRBD1	TRBJ1-1	CSAPHRGRNTEAFF
TRBV19	many	NA	TRBJ1-5	CASSFVQGWDQPQHF
TRBV5-1	few	TRBD2	TRBJ2-2	CASKPLAGGNTGELFF
TRBV28	many	NA	TRBJ2-1	CASSDKLRQFF
TRBV19	few	NA	TRBJ1-1	CASVSGGDFNTEAFF
TRBV5-1	many	TRBD2	TRBJ2-1	CASSPTAGGSFEQFF
TRBV4-1	NA	NA	TRBJ2-4	CASSARIDAKNIQYF
TRBV20-1	many	NA	TRBJ2-5	CSVQGLQETQYF
TRBV20-1	many	NA	TRBJ2-1	CSARDLGEHRDNEQFF
TRBV12-3/TRBV12-4	many	TRBD1	TRBJ2-7	CASSSLTGGIYEQYF
TRBV5-6	many	TRBD2	TRBJ2-1	CASSIWGGELNEQFF
TRBV10-3	NA	NA	TRBJ1-1	CAIGGRGLGTEAFF
TRBV20-1	NA	NA	TRBJ1-3	CSASTNGNTIYF
TRBV20-1	few	TRBD2	TRBJ2-7	CSASPFSGGPSYEQYF
TRBV2	NA	TRBD2	TRBJ2-7	CASSLLTSGGPSYEQYF
TRBV10-3	few	NA	TRBJ2-5	CAISERAGKETQYF
TRBV6-1	NA	TRBD1	NA	CASSEAFRGYPGTQYF
TRBV6-1	NA	NA	TRBJ1-5	CASSLGHRNQPQHF
TRBV27	few	TRBD1	TRBJ2-4	CASSFSGTGVDIQYF
TRBV6-2/TRBV6-3	many	NA	TRBJ2-2	CASSYGGELFF
TRBV10-3	few	NA	TRBJ1-1	CAIKSGQGNTEAFF
TRBV5-1	many	TRBD2	TRBJ2-3	CASSLGLAETDTQYF
TRBV6-1	many	TRBD2	TRBJ2-7	CASSIGPAGGPTSSYEQYF
TRBV12-3/TRBV12-4	NA	NA	TRBJ2-7	CASSFSVYEQYF
TRBV7-2	many	TRBD2	TRBJ2-7	CASSPLTSGSSYEQYF
TRBV6-1	many	NA	TRBJ2-2	CASSPSGGAPGELFF
TRBV5-1	many	NA	TRBJ1-1	CASSLDGQGNTEAFF
TRBV2	many	TRBD1	TRBJ2-3	CASSFRQGWTDTQYF
TRBV28	many	NA	TRBJ1-5	CASRPQDHSNQPQHF
TRBV6-2/TRBV6-3	many	TRBD2	TRBJ2-1	CASSEFSGGANEQFF
TRBV3-1	NA	TRBD2	TRBJ2-1	CASSQDRRGNYNEQFF
TRBV2	many	TRBD1	TRBJ2-1	CASKDRGHSEQFF
TRBV24-1	many	TRBD2	NA	CAIAGGQRETQYF
TRBV7-2	few	NA	TRBJ2-2	CASSFGGRETGELFF
TRBV6-2/TRBV6-3	many	NA	TRBJ1-6	CASRLPGWANNSPLHF
TRBV4-2	few	TRBD2	TRBJ2-4	CASSLALLAGGYLNIQYF
TRBV5-1	many	NA	TRBJ2-3	CASSLLGDTQYF
TRBV4-3	many	TRBD1	TRBJ1-1	CASSPQTGGWNTEAFF